This is a list of T cell receptor beta chains from one sample in a study of T cells in Graves' hyperthyroidism and ophthalmopathy. TCRdb re-derived calls from the multiplex PCR reads in MiXCR, one entry per CDR3 protein. The repertoire holds some 510,000 distinct CDR3 sequences, with roughly 46% as singletons. Specimen: peripheral blood or thyroid tissue (not recorded which). The source is a woman aged 18-29 years with Graves' hyperthyroidism. The CDR3 runs from the conserved cysteine through the conserved F or W. The order of the fields is J gene, CDR3 length, V gene, CDR3 protein.

>TRBJ1-1|13|TRBV7-2
CTSSRDRNTEAFF
>TRBJ1-1|17|TRBV6-4
CASRAPGQGFVNTEAFF
>TRBJ2-2|14|TRBV7-9
CASSSGVEGGELFF
>TRBJ1-2|13|TRBV5-1
CASSEGSFYGYTF
>TRBJ2-5|15|TRBV7-2
CASSIPDGGKETQYF
>TRBJ2-5|14|TRBV15
CATSRDTAEETQYF
>TRBJ1-1|14|TRBV11-2
CASSTQGMMTEAFF
>TRBJ2-7|11|TRBV25-1
CASGRLYEQYF
>TRBJ2-7|16|TRBV29-1
CSVDSKQVFSSYGQYF
>TRBJ2-7|14|TRBV7-9
CASSTRQVGYEQYF
>TRBJ2-5|14|TRBV5-1
CASSSGQYQETQYF
>TRBJ1-1|14|TRBV6-1
CASSPQGTNTEAFF
>TRBJ2-7|12|TRBV25-1
CAGGQGEDEQYF
>TRBJ2-7|15|TRBV20-1
CSAKTIGTGFHEQYF
>TRBJ2-2|14|TRBV7-2
CASSHATFAGELFF
>TRBJ1-4|14|TRBV25-1
CASSLSETVEKLFF
>TRBJ2-1|13|TRBV29-1
CSVVRTGIDEQFF
>TRBJ1-1|12|TRBV24-1
CATSDMQGGAFF
>TRBJ1-2|16|TRBV7-2
CASSLAWDRGAYGYTF
>TRBJ1-2|15|TRBV10-3
CASSYYQGGNYGYTF
>TRBJ1-6|13|TRBV10-3
CASSTGPSSPLHF
>TRBJ1-1|12|TRBV6-6
CASSPRGSEAFF
>TRBJ1-5|14|TRBV7-9
CASSPGRGEQPQHF
>TRBJ1-5|14|TRBV10-3
CAISEGGDGQPQHF
>TRBJ1-2|13|TRBV21-1
CASSKGGTGSLLF
>TRBJ1-4|16|TRBV11-3
CASSPGRTGPGEKLFF
>TRBJ2-5|13|TRBV19
CASSVRGGETQYF
>TRBJ2-5|17|TRBV2
CASIIAGLAGGRETQYF
>TRBJ1-5|13|TRBV19
CASRTVGNQPQHF
>TRBJ2-2|15|TRBV20-1
CSARDWGLASGELFF
>TRBJ1-5|16|TRBV25-1
CASSDSTGASNQPQHF
>TRBJ2-7|13|TRBV20-1
CSARASGSYEQYF
>TRBJ1-2|12|TRBV19
CASSGPWDGYTF
>TRBJ2-2|14|TRBV24-1
CATSETGNTGELFF
>TRBJ2-7|13|TRBV10-3
CAITGEGSYEQYF
>TRBJ1-2|13|TRBV7-2
CASGRAGSYGYTF
>TRBJ1-5|15|TRBV19
CASRIDRGGNQPQHF
>TRBJ2-7|14|TRBV7-9
CASSSQATTYEQYF
>TRBJ1-5|9|TRBV2
CASSLDQHF
>TRBJ1-6|15|TRBV20-1
CSARYLGTAGSPLHF
>TRBJ2-2|15|TRBV7-6
CASSSSPQNTGELFF
>TRBJ2-2|15|TRBV7-3
CASREQGSRTGELFF
>TRBJ1-6|14|TRBV25-1
CASSLRPYNSPLHF
>TRBJ1-1|12|TRBV7-8
CASSPWTDEAFF
>TRBJ2-7|14|TRBV9
CASSSRKGAYEQYF
>TRBJ2-7|15|TRBV19
CASSIAGTSGYEQYF
>TRBJ1-2|15|TRBV12-3/TRBV12-4
CASSFYQRGPYGYTF
>TRBJ1-2|16|TRBV10-3
CAISPRDRRQNYGYTF
>TRBJ2-7|14|TRBV29-1
CSVEELAGASEQYF
>TRBJ2-5|16|TRBV2
CASSDPRFSLQETQYF
>TRBJ1-1|12|TRBV7-9
CASSQTSTEAFF
>TRBJ2-2|17|TRBV7-2
CASRPLATREGTGELFF
>TRBJ1-1|14|TRBV20-1
CSARGLADELEAFF
>TRBJ2-5|14|TRBV5-8
CASSWDRAALPQYF